This T cell receptor (beta chain) derives from a study of blood T cell repertoires in COVID-19. In the study overall: Sources were T cells, B-cell-depleted T cells, or PBMCs; the material itself was cDNA or gDNA.

Germline V gene lookup returns CDR1 SNHLY and CDR2 FYNNEI. The J segment lost 4 bases and the V segment lost 4 bases, leaving 2 bases of the junction unmatched. The CDR3 is made up of 14 amino acids. Source study methods: How many nucleated cells were present was estimated from reference gene primer amplification. Only in-frame clones appear in the TCRdb table, and some are missing; sequencing was by immunoSEQ multiplex PCR. That table is the source of V, J and clone size, and D and trimming were worked out from the DNA. The sample lists almost 250,000 clones, roughly 82% occurring once. The clonotype was recovered from a woman older than 75 with COVID-19, enrolled during active disease. The sample consisted of peripheral blood. The V gene is TRBV2, the J gene TRBJ1-5; 9 bases line up with TRBD1. CDR3 DNA: TGTGCCAGCAGTGGGGGACAGGGAAATCAGCCCCAGCATTTT. It is translated as CASSGGQGNQPQHF.